This T cell receptor beta chain was identified in a study of neurological immune-mediated disorders. Trimming cost V 0 bases and J 3 bases, with 11 bases left between them. The CDR3 sequence is 15 residues long. Germline V gene sequence: CDR1 LGHDT, CDR2 YNNKEL (reference sequence). Unsorted libraries were derived from 2 million PBMCs stored at -80 C. This clonotype was observed many times. Each CDR3 protein is one row after TCRdb ran MiXCR on the 5' RACE reads. The table lists roughly 60,000 distinct CDR3 sequences, roughly 3.3% of them singletons. The clonotype was recovered from a woman in her 30s with multiple sclerosis. The chain uses TRBV3-1 and TRBJ2-5; D unresolved. The sequenced sample consisted of PBMCs. In DNA, the CDR3 is TGTGCCAGCAGCCAAGATACCCCGAGCGAAGAGACCCAGTACTTC. Its protein product is CASSQDTPSEETQYF.